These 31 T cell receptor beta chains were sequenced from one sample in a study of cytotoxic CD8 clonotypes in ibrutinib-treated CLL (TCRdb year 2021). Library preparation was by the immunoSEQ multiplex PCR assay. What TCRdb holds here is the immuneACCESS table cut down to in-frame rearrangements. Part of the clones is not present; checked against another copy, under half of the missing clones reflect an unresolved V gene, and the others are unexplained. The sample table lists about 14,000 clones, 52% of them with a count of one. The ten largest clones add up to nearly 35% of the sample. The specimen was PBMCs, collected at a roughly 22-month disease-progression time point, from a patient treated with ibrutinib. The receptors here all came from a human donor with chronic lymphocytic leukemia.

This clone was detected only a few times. CDR3 coding DNA: TGTGCCAGCAGCTACGGACAGACCTACGAGCAGTACTTC. Protein: CASSYGQTYEQYF. V gene TRBV5-6 combines with J gene TRBJ2-7, with D possibly TRBD1 on 6 matching bases. This CDR3 has 13 residues. Trimming took off 3 bases at V and 2 bases at J, with 9 bases between the two ends. Germline V gene lookup returns CDR1 SGHDT and CDR2 YYEEEE. Full variable domain (missing parts from reference TRBV5-6 and TRBJ2-7): DAGVTQSPTHLIKTRGQQVTLRCSPKSGHDTVSWYQQALGQGPQFIFQYYEEEERQRGNFPDRFSGHQFPNYSSELNVNALLLGDSALYLCASSYGQTYEQYFGPGTRLTVT.

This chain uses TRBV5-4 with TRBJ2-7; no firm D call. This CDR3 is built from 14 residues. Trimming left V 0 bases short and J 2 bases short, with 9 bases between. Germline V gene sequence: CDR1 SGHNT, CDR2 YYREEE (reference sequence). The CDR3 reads CASSLVQAPYEQYF. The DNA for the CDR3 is TGTGCCAGCAGCTTGGTGCAGGCCCCCTACGAGCAGTACTTC.

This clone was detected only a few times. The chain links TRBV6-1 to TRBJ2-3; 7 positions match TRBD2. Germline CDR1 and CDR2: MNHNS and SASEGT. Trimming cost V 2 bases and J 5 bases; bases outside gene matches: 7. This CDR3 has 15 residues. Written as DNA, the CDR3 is TGTGCCAGCAGTGAATTGGGAGGGTTAATAGATACGCAGTATTTT. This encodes CASSELGGLIDTQYF.

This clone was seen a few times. CDR3 sequence (DNA): TGCGCCAGCAGCCAAGCTGATCCGGGACTAGCGGCGAATCCGCGCTCCTACAATGAGCAGTTCTTC. Translating gives CASSQADPGLAANPRSYNEQFF. This chain joins TRBV4-1 and TRBJ2-1; 11 bases fit TRBD2. Germline CDR1 and CDR2: MGHRA and YSYEKL. The V segment lost 1 base and the J segment 0 bases; nucleotides outside the gene matches: 17. The CDR3 spans 22 residues.

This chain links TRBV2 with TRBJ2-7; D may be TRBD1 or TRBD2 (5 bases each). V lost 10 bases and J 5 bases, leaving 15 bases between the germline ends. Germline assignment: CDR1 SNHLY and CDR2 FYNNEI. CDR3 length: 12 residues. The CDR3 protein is CATATGAHEQYF. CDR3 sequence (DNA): TGTGCCACGGCAACCGGGGCCCACGAGCAGTACTTC.

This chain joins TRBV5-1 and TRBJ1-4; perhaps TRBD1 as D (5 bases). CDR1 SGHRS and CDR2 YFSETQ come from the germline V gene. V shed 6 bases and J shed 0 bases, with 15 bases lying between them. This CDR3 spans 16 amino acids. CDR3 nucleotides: TGCGCCAGCACCGCAGACGGGGGAGCAACTAATGAAAAACTGTTTTTT. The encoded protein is CASTADGGATNEKLFF.

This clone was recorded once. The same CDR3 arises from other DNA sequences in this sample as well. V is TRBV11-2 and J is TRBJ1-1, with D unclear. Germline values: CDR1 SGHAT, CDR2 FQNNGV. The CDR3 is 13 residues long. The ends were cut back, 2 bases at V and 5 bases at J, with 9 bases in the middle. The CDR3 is CASSLYQATEAFF. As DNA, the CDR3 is TGTGCCAGCAGCTTATATCAGGCGACTGAAGCTTTCTTT.

The CDR3 DNA is TGTGCCAGCAGCTTCCAGGGGTATAATGAAAAACTGTTTTTT. Amino acid sequence: CASSFQGYNEKLFF. This chain links TRBV5-6 with TRBJ1-4; maybe TRBD1 (6 bases). The CDR3 consists of 14 residues. The germline CDR1 and CDR2 sequences are SGHDT and YYEEEE. Deletions cut 2 bases from V and 4 bases from J, with 9 bases between.

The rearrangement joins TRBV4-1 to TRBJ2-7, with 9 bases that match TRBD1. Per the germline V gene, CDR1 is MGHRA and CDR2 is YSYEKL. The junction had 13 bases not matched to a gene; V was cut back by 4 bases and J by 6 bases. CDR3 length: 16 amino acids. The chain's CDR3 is CASSPYPGTGYREQYF. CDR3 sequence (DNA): TGCGCCAGCAGCCCATACCCCGGGACAGGGTATCGCGAGCAGTACTTC.

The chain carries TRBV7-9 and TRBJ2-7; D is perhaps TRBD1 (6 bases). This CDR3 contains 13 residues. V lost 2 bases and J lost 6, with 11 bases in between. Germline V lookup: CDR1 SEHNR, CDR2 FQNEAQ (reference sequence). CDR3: CASSLTGTGEQYF. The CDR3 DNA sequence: TGTGCCAGCAGCTTAACAGGGACGGGCGAGCAGTACTTC.

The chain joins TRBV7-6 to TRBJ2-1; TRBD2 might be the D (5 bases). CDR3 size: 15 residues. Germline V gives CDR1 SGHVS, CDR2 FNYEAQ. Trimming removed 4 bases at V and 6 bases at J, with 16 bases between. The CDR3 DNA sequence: TGTGCCAGCAGCTCCACCGATGAAGGGAGCAATGAGCAGTTCTTC. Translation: CASSSTDEGSNEQFF.

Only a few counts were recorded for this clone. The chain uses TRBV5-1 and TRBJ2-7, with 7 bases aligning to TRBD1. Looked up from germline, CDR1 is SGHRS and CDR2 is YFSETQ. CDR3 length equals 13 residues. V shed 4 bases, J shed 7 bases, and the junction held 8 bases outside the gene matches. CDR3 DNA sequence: TGCGCCAGCAGCACAGGAACAGGGGAAGAGCAGTACTTC. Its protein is CASSTGTGEEQYF.

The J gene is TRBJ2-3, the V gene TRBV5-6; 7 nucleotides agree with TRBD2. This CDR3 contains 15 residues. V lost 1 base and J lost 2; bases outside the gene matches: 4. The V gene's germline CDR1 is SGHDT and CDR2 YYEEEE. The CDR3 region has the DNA TGTGCCAGCAGCTTGAGCGGGACGCTCACAGATACGCAGTATTTT. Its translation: CASSLSGTLTDTQYF.

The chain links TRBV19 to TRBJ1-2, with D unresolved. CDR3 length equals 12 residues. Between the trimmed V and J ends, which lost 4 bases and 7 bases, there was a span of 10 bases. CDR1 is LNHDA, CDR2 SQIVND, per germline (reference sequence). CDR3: CASSTGVSGYTF. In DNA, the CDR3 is TGTGCCAGTAGTACGGGAGTCTCTGGCTACACCTTC.

For the CDR3, the DNA is TGTGCCAGCACCCTCATGGGGGGAGGACAGCCCCAGCATTTT. The encoded protein is CASTLMGGGQPQHF. The chain couples TRBV5-4 to TRBJ1-5, with a weak D call TRBD1 (5 bases). Germline values: CDR1 SGHNT, CDR2 YYREEE (reference sequence). V was shortened by 6 bases and J by 7 bases, with 17 bases between the two germline ends. The CDR3 is 14 amino acids.

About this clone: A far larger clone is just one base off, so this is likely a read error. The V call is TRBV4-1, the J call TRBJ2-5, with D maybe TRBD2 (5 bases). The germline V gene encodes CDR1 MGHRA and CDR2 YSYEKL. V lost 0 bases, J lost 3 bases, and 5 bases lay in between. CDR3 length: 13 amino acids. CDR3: CASSQEGEETQYF. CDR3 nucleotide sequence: TGCGCCAGCAGCCAAGAGGGAGAAGAGACCCAGTACTTC.

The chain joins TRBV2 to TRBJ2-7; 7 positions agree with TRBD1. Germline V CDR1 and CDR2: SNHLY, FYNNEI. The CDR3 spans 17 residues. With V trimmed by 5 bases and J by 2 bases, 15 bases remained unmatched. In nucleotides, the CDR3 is TGTGCCAGCAGTTCCCCAATCACAGGGGTAAAACCCTACGAGCAGTACTTC. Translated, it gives CASSSPITGVKPYEQYF.

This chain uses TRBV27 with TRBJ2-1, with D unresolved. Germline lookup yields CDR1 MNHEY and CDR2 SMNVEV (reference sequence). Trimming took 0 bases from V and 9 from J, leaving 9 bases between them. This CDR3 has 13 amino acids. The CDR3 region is CASSLSKGSEQFF. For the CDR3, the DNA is TGTGCCAGCAGTTTATCAAAAGGGTCTGAGCAGTTCTTC.

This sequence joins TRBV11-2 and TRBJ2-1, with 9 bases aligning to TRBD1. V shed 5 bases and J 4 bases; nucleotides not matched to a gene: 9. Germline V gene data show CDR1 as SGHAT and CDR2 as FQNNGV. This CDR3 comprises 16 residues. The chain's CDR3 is CASSAGTGLGYNEQFF. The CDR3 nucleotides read TGTGCCAGCAGCGCAGGGACAGGGCTGGGATACAATGAGCAGTTCTTC.

CDR3 in amino acids: CASSGGGYGEQYF. The CDR3 bases are TGTGCCAGCAGTGGGGGTGGGTACGGCGAGCAGTACTTC. The chain carries TRBV2 and TRBJ2-7; D gene unclear. The V gene lost 4 bases and the J gene lost 6 bases, with 13 bases spanning the gap. The CDR3 runs to 13 residues. The germline V gene encodes CDR1 SNHLY and CDR2 FYNNEI.

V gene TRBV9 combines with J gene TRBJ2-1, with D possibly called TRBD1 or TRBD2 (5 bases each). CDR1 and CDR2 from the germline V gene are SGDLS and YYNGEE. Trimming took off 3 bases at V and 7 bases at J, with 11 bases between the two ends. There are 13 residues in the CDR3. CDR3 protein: CASSGAGGNEQFF. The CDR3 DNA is TGTGCCAGCAGCGGGGCTGGGGGTAATGAGCAGTTCTTC.

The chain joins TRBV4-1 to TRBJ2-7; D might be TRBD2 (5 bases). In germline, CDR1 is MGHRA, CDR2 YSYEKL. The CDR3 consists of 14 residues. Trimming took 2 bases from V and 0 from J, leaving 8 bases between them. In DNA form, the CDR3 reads TGCGCCAGCAGCCAATACGGGGTCTCCTACGAGCAGTACTTC. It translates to CASSQYGVSYEQYF.

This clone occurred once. The CDR3 DNA is TGCAGCGTTGACGGAGCAGGATATTCGGGCGAGCAGTACTTC. Its translation is CSVDGAGYSGEQYF. The V call is TRBV29-1, the J call TRBJ2-7; no firm D call. Germline CDR1 is SQVTM and CDR2 is ANQGSEA. CDR3 size: 14 residues. The V end lost 3 bases, the J end lost 6 bases, and 18 bases lay between the germline ends.

In DNA, the CDR3 is TGTGCCAGTCAAACCGAGACAGGATATTCCTACGAGCAGTACTTC. This codes for CASQTETGYSYEQYF. This chain joins TRBV7-8 and TRBJ2-7; the D gene is possibly TRBD1 (6 bases). V lost 9 bases and J 1 base, leaving 19 bases between the germline ends. The germline V gene has CDR1 SGHVS and CDR2 FQNEAQ. The CDR3 is made up of 15 amino acids.

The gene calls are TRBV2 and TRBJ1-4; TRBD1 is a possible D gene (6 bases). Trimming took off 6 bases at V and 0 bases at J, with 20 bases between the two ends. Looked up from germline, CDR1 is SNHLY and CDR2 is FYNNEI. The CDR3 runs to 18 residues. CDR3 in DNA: TGTGCCAGCAGGGGGGGCCGGGACGTAGTTGCAACTAATGAAAAACTGTTTTTT. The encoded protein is CASRGGRDVVATNEKLFF.

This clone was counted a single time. The CDR3 spells CASSRGQGAYQPQHF. DNA for the CDR3: TGTGCCAGTAGTAGGGGACAGGGGGCATATCAGCCCCAGCATTTT. The chain links TRBV19 to TRBJ1-5; TRBD1 agrees at 12 bases. Germline V gives CDR1 LNHDA, CDR2 SQIVND (reference sequence). CDR3 length: 15 residues. Trimming at V came to 4 bases and at J to 5 bases, leaving 3 bases not matched to a gene.

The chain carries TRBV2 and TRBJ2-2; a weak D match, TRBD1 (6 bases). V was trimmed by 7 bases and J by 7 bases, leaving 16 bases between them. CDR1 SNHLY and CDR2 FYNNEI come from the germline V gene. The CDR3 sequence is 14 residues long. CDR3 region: CASTYLTGNGELFF. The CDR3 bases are TGTGCCAGCACATACCTTACAGGGAACGGGGAGCTGTTTTTT.

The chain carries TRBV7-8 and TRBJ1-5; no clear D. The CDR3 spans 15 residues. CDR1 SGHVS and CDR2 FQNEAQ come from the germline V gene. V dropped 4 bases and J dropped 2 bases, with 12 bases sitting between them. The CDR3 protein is CASSSQVLGNQPQHF. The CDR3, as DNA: TGTGCCAGCAGCTCCCAGGTTCTTGGCAATCAGCCCCAGCATTTT.

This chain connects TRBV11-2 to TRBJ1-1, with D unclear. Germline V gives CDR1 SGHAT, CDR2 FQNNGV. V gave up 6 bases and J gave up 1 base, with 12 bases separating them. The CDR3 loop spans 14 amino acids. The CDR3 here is CASRKGRKNTEAFF. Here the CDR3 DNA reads TGTGCCAGCAGAAAAGGGCGGAAGAACACTGAAGCTTTCTTT.

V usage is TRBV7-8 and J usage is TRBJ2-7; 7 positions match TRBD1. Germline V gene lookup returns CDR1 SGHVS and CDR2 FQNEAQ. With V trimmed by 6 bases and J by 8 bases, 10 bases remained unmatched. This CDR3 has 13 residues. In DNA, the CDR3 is TGTGCCAGCAGTCCCGGGACAGCTCTACAGCAGTACTTC. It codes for CASSPGTALQQYF.

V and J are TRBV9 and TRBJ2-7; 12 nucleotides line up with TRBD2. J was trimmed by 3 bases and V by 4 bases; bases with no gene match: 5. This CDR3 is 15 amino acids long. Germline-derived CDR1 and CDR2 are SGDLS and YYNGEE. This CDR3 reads CASSPRTSGDYEQYF. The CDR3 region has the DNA TGTGCCAGCAGCCCCCGGACTAGCGGGGACTACGAGCAGTACTTC.